The 18 T cell receptor beta chains below all came from one sample that was sequenced in a study of T cell repertoires in cytomegalovirus infection. The antigens of these receptors remain unknown. TCRdb processed the reads anew with MiXCR; each CDR3 protein has one entry. This repertoire shows about 100,000 distinct CDR3 sequences, about 40% found once; its top ten account for about 74%. The material was CD8+ T cells from cultured PBMCs, obtained from culture after CMV antigen stimulation. The receptor source for this set is a human donor in good health (CMV status not recorded). Some clones in this sample may be carry-over from other donors' samples.

V is TRBV28 and J is TRBJ2-7; 8 nucleotides line up with TRBD2. Germline V gene data show CDR1 as MDHEN and CDR2 as SYDVKM. The V and J ends lost 3 bases and 4 bases, in that order; junction bases with no gene match: 11. The CDR3 extends over 16 amino acids. The CDR3 region is CASSLRTGGGRYEQYF. The CDR3 nucleotides read TGTGCCAGCAGTTTGAGGACTGGCGGGGGGCGGTACGAGCAGTACTTC.

The CDR3 loop reads CASRTKTGISYNEQFF. The DNA of the CDR3 is TGTGCCAGCAGGACGAAGACAGGAATCTCCTACAATGAGCAGTTCTTC. The chain uses TRBV12-3 or TRBV12-4 and TRBJ2-1; possibly TRBD1 for D (6 bases). The CDR3 extends over 16 amino acids. Trimming pared 6 bases from V and 0 bases from J, leaving 15 bases between.

This chain links TRBV28 with TRBJ2-1, with 11 bases fitting TRBD1. The length of the CDR3 is 14 residues. Germline CDR1 reads MDHEN; CDR2 reads SYDVKM. Trimming took 6 bases from V and 6 from J; bases not matched to a gene: 4. The CDR3 is CASRGTGGPNEQFF. CDR3 DNA: TGTGCCAGCAGGGGGACAGGGGGGCCCAATGAGCAGTTCTTC. Filled out from reference TRBV28 and TRBJ2-1, the complete variable domain reads DVKVTQSSRYLVKRTGEKVFLECVQDMDHENMFWYRQDPGLGLRLIYFSYDVKMKEKGDIPEGYSVSREKKERFSLILESASTNQTSMYLCASRGTGGPNEQFFGPGTRLTVL.

This clonotype was seen once. The J gene is TRBJ2-7, the V gene TRBV27; possible D gene TRBD1, 6 bases. The V end was cut by 3 bases, the J end by 3 bases, with 9 bases between. The CDR3 has 13 amino acids. CDR1 and CDR2 from the germline V gene are MNHEY and SMNVEV (reference sequence). The CDR3 bases are TGTGCCAGCAGTTTCACGACAGGCTACGAGCAGTACTTC. Protein product: CASSFTTGYEQYF.

The chain carries TRBV4-2 and TRBJ2-2; no reliable D call. In germline, CDR1 is LGHNA, CDR2 YNFKEQ. Trimming shortened V by 0 bases and J by 5 bases, and 4 bases separated the two germline ends. CDR3 length: 13 residues. The CDR3 loop reads CASSQEWTGELFF. The CDR3 nucleotides read TGTGCCAGCAGCCAAGAATGGACCGGGGAGCTGTTTTTT.

This clonotype was picked up many times. The chain joins TRBV7-2 to TRBJ2-5; D is unclear. Deletions cut 3 bases from V and 5 bases from J, with 13 bases between. Germline CDR1 reads SGHTA; CDR2 reads FQGNSA. The CDR3 is made up of 14 amino acids. Here the CDR3 DNA reads TGTGCCAGCAGCTTTATAGGTAGCTACGAGACCCAGTACTTC. Translated, it gives CASSFIGSYETQYF.

This rearrangement joins TRBV4-1 to TRBJ2-7; TRBD1 matches at 10 bases. Germline V lookup: CDR1 MGHRA, CDR2 YSYEKL. The CDR3 length is 15 residues. Trimming took 6 bases from V and 7 from J; bases not matched to a gene: 12. The CDR3: CASRQSGTGVGEQYF. The DNA of the CDR3 is TGCGCCAGCAGACAATCCGGGACAGGGGTTGGGGAGCAGTACTTC.

The chain combines TRBV7-9 with TRBJ1-2; 7 bases are a match to TRBD1. V dropped 4 bases and J dropped 6; count of bases not matched to a gene: 8. The CDR3 consists of 14 residues. Germline CDR1 and CDR2: SEHNR and FQNEAQ (reference sequence). The CDR3 spells CASSYDRASDGYTF. The CDR3 DNA reads as TGTGCCAGCAGCTACGACAGGGCCTCGGATGGCTACACCTTC.

The V call is TRBV4-1, the J call TRBJ2-1, with TRBD2 identical over 9 bases. Germline V lookup: CDR1 MGHRA, CDR2 YSYEKL. J was trimmed by 3 bases and V by 0 bases; bases with no gene match: 0. This CDR3 contains 15 residues. The DNA for the CDR3 is TGCGCCAGCAGCCAAGAGCGGGGGGGCTACAATGAGCAGTTCTTC. Its protein product is CASSQERGGYNEQFF.

V is TRBV5-1 and J is TRBJ2-1; 10 nucleotides align to TRBD2. CDR1 is SGHRS and CDR2 is YFSETQ in the germline V gene. The CDR3 length is 16 residues. J gave up 1 base and V 4 bases, and 5 bases lay outside the gene matches. The CDR3 is CASSQPGLASYNEQFF. The CDR3 region has the DNA TGCGCCAGCAGCCAACCGGGACTAGCGTCCTACAATGAGCAGTTCTTC.

Here the CDR3 reads CASSYPGQGETQYF. Here the CDR3 DNA reads TGTGCCAGCAGTTACCCTGGGCAGGGAGAGACCCAGTACTTC. V and J are TRBV28 and TRBJ2-5; D perhaps matches TRBD1 (5 bases). The CDR3 totals 14 residues. CDR1 and CDR2 (germline): MDHEN, SYDVKM. V dropped 4 bases and J dropped 4 bases, with 13 bases sitting between them.

The V and J genes are TRBV2 and TRBJ1-5; 7 bases line up with TRBD1. The CDR3 runs to 16 residues. Germline V gene lookup returns CDR1 SNHLY and CDR2 FYNNEI. Trimming cost V 2 bases and J 0 bases; bases outside gene matches: 4. The CDR3 coding sequence is TGTGCCAGCAGTGAATCAGGGGGGAATAGCAATCAGCCCCAGCATTTT. Amino acid sequence: CASSESGGNSNQPQHF.

This clonotype was seen more than once but under ten times. This chain uses TRBV28 with TRBJ2-6, with D hard to call. Trimming removed 4 bases from V and 0 bases from J, with 13 bases in between. This CDR3 region has 17 residues. Germline assignment: CDR1 MDHEN and CDR2 SYDVKM. The chain's CDR3 is CASSSPDRDSGANVLTF. CDR3 sequence (DNA): TGTGCCAGCAGTTCTCCTGACCGTGACTCTGGGGCCAACGTCCTGACTTTC.

This clonotype was seen more than once but under ten times. The chain employs TRBV12-3 or TRBV12-4 and TRBJ1-2, with 9 bases aligning to TRBD1. V lost 5 bases to trimming and J lost 9 bases; unmatched junction nucleotides: 4. CDR3 length: 12 amino acids. CDR3: CASSLGTGCYTF. The CDR3 DNA sequence: TGTGCCAGCAGTCTCGGGACAGGGTGCTACACCTTC.

This clonotype was counted a single time. V gene TRBV19 combines with J gene TRBJ1-1; 9 bases are shared with TRBD1. Germline V gene lookup returns CDR1 LNHDA and CDR2 SQIVND (reference sequence). The CDR3 extends over 16 amino acids. With 7 bases clipped from V and 5 bases from J, the junction kept 14 bases outside the gene matches. The CDR3 sequence is CASTPGVGQGSTEAFF. Written as DNA, the CDR3 is TGTGCCAGTACCCCGGGGGTCGGACAGGGGAGTACTGAAGCTTTCTTT.

V is TRBV27 and J is TRBJ2-7; D is perhaps TRBD2 (6 bases). Trimming cost V 0 bases and J 4 bases, with 16 bases left between them. The CDR3 totals 16 residues. Germline V gene sequence: CDR1 MNHEY, CDR2 SMNVEV (reference sequence). The CDR3 protein is CASSLSGGYGWYEQYF. CDR3 DNA sequence: TGTGCCAGCAGTTTATCTGGAGGGTACGGTTGGTACGAGCAGTACTTC.

The rearrangement links TRBV6-8 to TRBJ2-7; TRBD1 matches at 10 bases. V was pared by 2 bases and J by 3 bases, with 4 bases of the junction left unmatched. This CDR3 contains 15 residues. The germline V gene has CDR1 MNHGY and CDR2 SAAAGT. The CDR3: CASSYRRDRGYEQYF. The CDR3 nucleotides are TGTGCCAGCAGTTACAGACGGGACAGGGGCTACGAGCAGTACTTC.

The chain joins TRBV27 to TRBJ2-1, with TRBD1 matching 9 bases. The CDR3 totals 15 residues. With V trimmed by 5 bases and J by 8 bases, 10 bases remained unmatched. From germline, CDR1 is MNHEY and CDR2 SMNVEV (reference sequence). The CDR3 loop is CASSVRDRVGDEQFF. DNA for the CDR3: TGTGCCAGCAGTGTCCGGGACAGGGTGGGGGATGAGCAGTTCTTC.